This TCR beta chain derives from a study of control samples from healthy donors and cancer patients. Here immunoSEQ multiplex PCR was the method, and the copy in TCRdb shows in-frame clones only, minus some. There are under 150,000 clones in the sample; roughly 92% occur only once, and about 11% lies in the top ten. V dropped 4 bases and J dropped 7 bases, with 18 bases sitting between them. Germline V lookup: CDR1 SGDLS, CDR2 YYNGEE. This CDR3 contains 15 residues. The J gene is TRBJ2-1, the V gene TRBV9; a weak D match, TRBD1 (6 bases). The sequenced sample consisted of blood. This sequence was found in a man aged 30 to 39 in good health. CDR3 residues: CASSPRLDQGNEQFF. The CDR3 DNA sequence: TGTGCCAGCAGCCCCCGACTTGACCAGGGGAATGAGCAGTTCTTC.